These T cell receptor beta chains were read from a single sample in a study of blood T cell repertoires in COVID-19. Clones were read by immunoSEQ multiplex PCR, and TCRdb kept only the in-frame ones, dropping some. Of around 100,000 clones in the sample, around 85% were seen once. Material for sequencing was peripheral blood. The receptors here all came from a man aged 50-59 years with acute or convalescent COVID-19. Each CDR3 is given with its conserved first and last residue. Each record gives: clone size, J gene, V gene, D gene, CDR3 protein, CDR3 DNA. A D gene is named only where the DNA matches it firmly. Only some rows state a clone size, as once, few, many or a class for expanded clones.

NA TRBJ1-1 TRBV9 NA CASSPPQGRLTEAFF TGTGCCAGCAGCCCCCCCCAGGGGCGTTTAACTGAAGCTTTCTTT
NA TRBJ1-5 TRBV18 NA CASSLTGNSNQPQHF TGTGCCAGCTCACTTACAGGGAATAGCAATCAGCCCCAGCATTTT
NA TRBJ1-5 TRBV10-3 NA CAISPGGDQPQHF TGTGCCATCAGTCCCGGGGGGGATCAGCCCCAGCATTTT
NA TRBJ2-7 TRBV7-2 TRBD1 CASSFGYRDRVYF TGTGCCAGCAGCTTTGGCTATAGGGACAGGGTTTACTTC
NA TRBJ1-1 TRBV2 NA CASSRQGRNTEAFF TGTGCCAGCAGTCGGCAGGGGCGAAACACTGAAGCTTTCTTT
NA TRBJ1-1 TRBV21-1 NA CASSTKGTGTYEAFF TGTGCCAGCAGCACTAAGGGTACAGGGACCTATGAAGCTTTCTTT
NA TRBJ1-5 TRBV18 TRBD1 CASSSDRGQPQHF TGTGCCAGCTCGTCCGACAGGGGTCAGCCCCAGCATTTT
few TRBJ1-2 TRBV19 NA CASSEDSYGYTF TGTGCCAGTAGCGAGGACTCCTATGGCTACACCTTC
NA TRBJ1-5 TRBV6-6 TRBD1 CASTLDRVNQPQHF TGTGCCAGCACCCTCGACAGGGTCAATCAGCCCCAGCATTTT
NA TRBJ1-1 TRBV29-1 NA CSASGGRNTEAFF TGCAGCGCCTCGGGGGGGAGGAACACTGAAGCTTTCTTT
NA TRBJ1-5 TRBV10-1 TRBD1 CASTLDRGNQPQHF TGCGCCAGCACCTTGGACAGGGGTAATCAGCCCCAGCATTTT
NA TRBJ1-6 TRBV27 NA CASSVRSYNSPLHF TGTGCCAGCAGTGTTAGATCCTATAATTCACCCCTCCACTTT
NA TRBJ1-5 TRBV29-1 NA CSVATGVNQPQHF TGCAGCGTAGCGACAGGAGTCAATCAGCCCCAGCATTTT
NA TRBJ2-5 TRBV7-3 NA CASSLGAEETQYF TGTGCCAGCAGCTTAGGAGCGGAAGAGACCCAGTACTTC
NA TRBJ2-1 TRBV27 TRBD2 CASSPGTRVYNEQFF TGTGCCAGCAGTCCCGGGACTAGGGTGTACAATGAGCAGTTCTTC
NA TRBJ1-6 TRBV19 NA CASTLPPVGNSPLHF TGTGCCAGTACTTTACCCCCCGTCGGGAATTCACCCCTCCACTTT
NA TRBJ1-1 TRBV5-1 NA CASSSRGMNTEAFF TGCGCCAGCAGCTCCAGAGGCATGAACACTGAAGCTTTCTTT
NA TRBJ1-5 TRBV24-1 TRBD1 CATSDPTGGRNQPQHF TGTGCCACCAGTGACCCGACAGGGGGCAGGAATCAGCCCCAGCATTTT
NA TRBJ1-3 TRBV29-1 NA CSARDGNTIYF TGCAGCGCCCGAGATGGAAACACCATATATTTT
few TRBJ1-3 TRBV7-3 TRBD1 CASSLEGAAGNTIYF TGTGCCAGCAGCTTAGAGGGGGCGGCTGGAAACACCATATATTTT
NA TRBJ2-2 TRBV3-1/TRBV3-2 NA CASSQERVPNTGELFF TGTGCCAGCAGCCAAGAACGGGTCCCGAACACCGGGGAGCTGTTTTTT
NA TRBJ2-2 TRBV28 NA CASSPQEGITGELFF TGTGCCAGCAGCCCGCAGGAAGGTATCACCGGGGAGCTGTTTTTT
NA TRBJ1-3 TRBV6-5 NA CASSSSNSGNTIYF TGTGCCAGCAGTTCCAGTAACTCTGGAAACACCATATATTTT
NA TRBJ2-3 TRBV7-3 NA CASSSGLRADTQYF TGTGCCAGCAGCTCCGGGCTGAGGGCAGATACGCAGTATTTT
NA TRBJ2-1 TRBV6-1 NA CASSEHRDNEQFF TGTGCCAGCAGTGAACACAGAGACAATGAGCAGTTCTTC
NA TRBJ1-5 TRBV6-2/TRBV6-3 NA CASSYLQNDQPQHF TGTGCCAGCAGTTACCTACAGAACGATCAGCCCCAGCATTTT
NA TRBJ2-2 TRBV5-1 NA CASSLDPAGELFF TGCGCCAGCAGCTTGGATCCGGCCGGGGAGCTGTTTTTT
few TRBJ2-1 TRBV6-5 NA CASSSRTGTSYNEQFF TGTGCCAGCAGTTCGCGAACCGGGACTTCCTACAATGAGCAGTTCTTC
NA TRBJ1-5 TRBV7-2 NA CASSLAARATRSNQPQHF TGTGCCAGCAGCCTAGCCGCCAGGGCGACACGTAGCAATCAGCCCCAGCATTTT
NA TRBJ1-3 TRBV28 NA CASSLFGQYGNTIYF TGTGCCAGCAGTTTATTCGGACAGTATGGAAACACCATATATTTT
NA TRBJ2-3 TRBV10-1 TRBD2 CASSGSGVGADTQYF TGCGCCAGCAGTGGTAGCGGGGTGGGGGCAGATACGCAGTATTTT
NA TRBJ2-7 TRBV27 TRBD1 CAISPYQGAYEQYF TGTGCCATCTCCCCCTACCAGGGGGCTTACGAGCAGTACTTC
NA TRBJ2-2 TRBV11-3 TRBD1 CASSTRQGARTGELFF TGTGCCAGCAGCACCCGACAGGGGGCGCGGACCGGGGAGCTGTTTTTT
NA TRBJ2-3 TRBV10-1 NA CAGGTATSTDTQYF TGCGCCGGGGGGACAGCCACTAGCACAGATACGCAGTATTTT
once TRBJ1-2 TRBV25-1 TRBD1 CASSEFGTGNNYGYTF TGTGCCAGCAGTGAATTTGGGACAGGAAATAACTATGGCTACACCTTC
NA TRBJ1-2 TRBV7-2 NA CASSSFSRGIGGYTF TGTGCCAGCAGTTCCTTTTCTAGGGGGATTGGAGGCTACACCTTC
NA TRBJ2-1 TRBV9 TRBD1 CASTYGQGRYNEQFF TGTGCCAGCACCTACGGACAGGGGAGATACAATGAGCAGTTCTTC
few TRBJ1-5 TRBV10-3 NA CAISEVKGEGQPQHF TGTGCCATCAGTGAGGTAAAGGGGGAAGGGCAGCCCCAGCATTTT
NA TRBJ2-5 TRBV2 NA CASSVFRPAETQYF TGTGCCAGCAGTGTGTTCAGGCCGGCGGAGACCCAGTACTTC
few TRBJ1-2 TRBV5-1 TRBD1 CASSLGDRNYGYTF TGCGCCAGCAGCTTGGGGGACAGGAACTATGGCTACACCTTC
NA TRBJ1-2 TRBV27 TRBD1 CASSPTGGYGYTF TGTGCCAGCAGTCCGACAGGGGGCTATGGCTACACCTTC
NA TRBJ1-5 TRBV9 TRBD1 CASSAGQGNQPQHF TGTGCCAGCAGCGCGGGACAGGGGAACCAGCCCCAGCATTTT
NA TRBJ1-1 TRBV5-1 TRBD1 CASSLRTGAEAFF TGCGCCAGCAGCTTAAGGACAGGGGCTGAAGCTTTCTTT
NA TRBJ2-1 TRBV3-1/TRBV3-2 TRBD1 CASSSTRTGRNQGEQFF TGTGCCAGCAGCTCCACAAGGACAGGCCGTAATCAAGGTGAGCAGTTCTTC
NA TRBJ2-1 TRBV19 TRBD2 CASSSGGAQVNEQFF TGTGCCAGTAGTAGCGGGGGGGCCCAAGTGAATGAGCAGTTCTTC
NA TRBJ1-1 TRBV29-1 TRBD1 CSADRADTEAFF TGCAGCGCCGACAGGGCGGACACTGAAGCTTTCTTT
NA TRBJ2-1 TRBV2 NA CASTQEERPEIDEQFF TGTGCCAGCACCCAGGAGGAGCGGCCAGAAATAGATGAGCAGTTCTTC
NA TRBJ1-2 TRBV10-3 NA CAISESLAGYTF TGTGCCATCAGTGAGAGCCTTGCCGGCTACACCTTC
NA TRBJ2-1 TRBV5-1 TRBD2 CASSLAVSGARDEQFF TGCGCCAGCAGCTTGGCCGTTAGCGGGGCCAGGGATGAGCAGTTCTTC
NA TRBJ1-1 TRBV5-1 TRBD1 CASSLTQGLVPEAFF TGCGCCAGCAGCTTGACACAGGGGCTAGTGCCTGAAGCTTTCTTT
NA TRBJ1-2 TRBV12-3/TRBV12-4 NA CASVGTPNYGYTF TGTGCCAGCGTGGGGACACCTAACTATGGCTACACCTTC
few TRBJ1-4 TRBV28 NA CASSYPGSANEKLFF TGTGCCAGCAGTTATCCAGGGTCCGCGAATGAAAAACTGTTTTTT
NA TRBJ1-2 TRBV2 NA CASSVRGGALNYGYTF TGTGCCAGCAGTGTCCGGGGAGGGGCCCTTAACTATGGCTACACCTTC
NA TRBJ1-4 TRBV5-1 NA CASSQVNGEGERLFF TGCGCCAGCAGCCAGGTCAACGGGGAGGGGGAGAGACTGTTTTTT
NA TRBJ2-1 TRBV5-4 TRBD2 CASSGRTSGLYNEQFF TGTGCCAGCAGCGGAAGGACTAGCGGTCTATACAATGAGCAGTTCTTC
NA TRBJ1-3 TRBV3-1/TRBV3-2 NA CASSQEYRGNTIYF TGTGCCAGCAGCCAAGAATACAGAGGAAACACCATATATTTT
once TRBJ2-1 TRBV9 NA CASSAQPSTGGSEQFF TGTGCCAGCAGCGCCCAACCTTCGACTGGCGGTTCGGAGCAGTTCTTC
NA TRBJ1-6 TRBV4-1 NA CASSQDVSSYNSPLHF TGCGCCAGCAGCCAAGACGTGAGCTCCTATAATTCACCCCTCCACTTT